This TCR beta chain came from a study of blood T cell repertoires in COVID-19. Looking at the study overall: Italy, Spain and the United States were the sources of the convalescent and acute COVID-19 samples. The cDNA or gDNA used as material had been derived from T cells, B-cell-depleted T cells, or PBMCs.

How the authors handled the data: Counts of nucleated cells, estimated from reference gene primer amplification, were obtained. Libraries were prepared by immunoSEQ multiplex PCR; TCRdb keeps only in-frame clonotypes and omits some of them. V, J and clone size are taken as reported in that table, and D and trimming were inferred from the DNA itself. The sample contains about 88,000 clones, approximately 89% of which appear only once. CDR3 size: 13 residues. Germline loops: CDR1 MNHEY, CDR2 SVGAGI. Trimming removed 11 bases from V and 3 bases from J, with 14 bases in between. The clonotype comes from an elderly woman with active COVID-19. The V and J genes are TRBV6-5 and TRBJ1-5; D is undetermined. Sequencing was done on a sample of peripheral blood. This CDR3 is CASGEGDNQPQHF. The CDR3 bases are TGTGCCTCCGGGGAGGGCGACAATCAGCCCCAGCATTTT.